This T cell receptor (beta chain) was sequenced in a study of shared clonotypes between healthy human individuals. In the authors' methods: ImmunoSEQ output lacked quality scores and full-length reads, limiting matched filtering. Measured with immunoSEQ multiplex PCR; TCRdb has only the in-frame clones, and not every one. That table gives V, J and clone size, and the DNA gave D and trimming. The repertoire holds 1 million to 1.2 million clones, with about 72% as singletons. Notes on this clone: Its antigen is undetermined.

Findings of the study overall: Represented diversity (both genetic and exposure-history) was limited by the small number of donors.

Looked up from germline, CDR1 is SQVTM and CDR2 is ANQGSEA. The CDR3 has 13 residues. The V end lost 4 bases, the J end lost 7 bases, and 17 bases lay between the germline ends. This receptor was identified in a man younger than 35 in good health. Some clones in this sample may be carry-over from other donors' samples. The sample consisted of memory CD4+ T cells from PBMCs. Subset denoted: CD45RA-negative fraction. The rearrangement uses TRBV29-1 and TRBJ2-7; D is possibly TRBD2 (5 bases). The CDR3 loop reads CSVGRGLAGEQYF. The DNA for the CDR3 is TGCAGCGTTGGCCGAGGGCTAGCAGGTGAGCAGTACTTC.